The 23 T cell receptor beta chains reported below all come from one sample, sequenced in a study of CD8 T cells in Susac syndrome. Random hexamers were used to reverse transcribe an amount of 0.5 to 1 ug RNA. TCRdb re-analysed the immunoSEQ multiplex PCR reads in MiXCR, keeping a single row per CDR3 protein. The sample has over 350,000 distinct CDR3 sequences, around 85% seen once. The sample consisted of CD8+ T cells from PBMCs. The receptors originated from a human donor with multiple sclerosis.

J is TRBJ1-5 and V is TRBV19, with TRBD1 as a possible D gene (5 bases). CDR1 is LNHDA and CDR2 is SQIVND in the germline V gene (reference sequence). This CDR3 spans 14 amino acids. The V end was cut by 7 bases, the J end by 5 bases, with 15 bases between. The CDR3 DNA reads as TGTGCCAGTAACCCCGGGGAAGGGGATCAGCCCCAGCATTTT. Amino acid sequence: CASNPGEGDQPQHF.

The CDR3 bases are TGCAGTGCTAGAGGGGGACAGGGTTTGTCTACTAATGAAAAACTGTTTTTT. It is translated as CSARGGQGLSTNEKLFF. The chain couples TRBV20-1 to TRBJ1-4; 9 nucleotides match TRBD1. This CDR3 has 17 amino acids. V shed 1 base, J shed 2 bases, and the junction held 8 bases outside the gene matches. Per germline, CDR1 DFQATT and CDR2 SNEGSKA (reference sequence).

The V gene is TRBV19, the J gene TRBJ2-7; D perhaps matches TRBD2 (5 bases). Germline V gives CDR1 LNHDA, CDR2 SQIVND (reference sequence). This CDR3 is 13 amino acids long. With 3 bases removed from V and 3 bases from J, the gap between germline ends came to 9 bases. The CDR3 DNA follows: TGTGCCAGTAGTATCCCCGGGAACTACGAGCAGTACTTC. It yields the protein CASSIPGNYEQYF.

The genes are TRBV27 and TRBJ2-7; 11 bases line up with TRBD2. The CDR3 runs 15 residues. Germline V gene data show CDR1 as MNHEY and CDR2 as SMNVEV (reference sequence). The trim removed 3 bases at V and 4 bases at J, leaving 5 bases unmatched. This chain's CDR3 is CASSFLTSGMYEQYF. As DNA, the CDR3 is TGTGCCAGCAGTTTCTTGACTAGCGGGATGTACGAGCAGTACTTC.

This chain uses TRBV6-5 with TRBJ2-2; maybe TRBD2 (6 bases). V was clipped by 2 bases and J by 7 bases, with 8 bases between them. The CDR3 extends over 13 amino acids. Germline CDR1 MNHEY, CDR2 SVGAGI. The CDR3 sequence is CASSYPGDGELFF. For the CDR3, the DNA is TGTGCCAGCAGTTACCCGGGAGACGGGGAGCTGTTTTTT.

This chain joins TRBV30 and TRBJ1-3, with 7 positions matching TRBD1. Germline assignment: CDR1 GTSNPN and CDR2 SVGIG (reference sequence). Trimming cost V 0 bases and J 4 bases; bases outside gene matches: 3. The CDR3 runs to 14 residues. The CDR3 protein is CAWSVETGGNTIYF. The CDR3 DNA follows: TGTGCCTGGAGTGTCGAGACAGGGGGAAACACCATATATTTT.

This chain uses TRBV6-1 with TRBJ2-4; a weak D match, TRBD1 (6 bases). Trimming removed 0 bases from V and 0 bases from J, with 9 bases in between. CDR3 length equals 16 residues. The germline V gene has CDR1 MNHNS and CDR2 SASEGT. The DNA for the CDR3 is TGTGCCAGCAGTGAAGCCAGGGGCCCAGCCAAAAACATTCAGTACTTC. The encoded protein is CASSEARGPAKNIQYF.

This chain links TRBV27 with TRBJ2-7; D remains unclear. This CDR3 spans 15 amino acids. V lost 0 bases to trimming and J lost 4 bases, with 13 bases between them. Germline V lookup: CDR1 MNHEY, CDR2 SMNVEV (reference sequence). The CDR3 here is CASSLSSPFAYEQYF. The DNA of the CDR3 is TGTGCCAGCAGTTTATCGTCCCCTTTTGCATACGAGCAGTACTTC.

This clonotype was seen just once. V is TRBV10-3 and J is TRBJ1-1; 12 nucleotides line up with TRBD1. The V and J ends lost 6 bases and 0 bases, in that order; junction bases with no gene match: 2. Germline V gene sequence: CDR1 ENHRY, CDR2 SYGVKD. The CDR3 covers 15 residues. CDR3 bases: TGTGCCATCAGCGGGACAGGGGGCATGAACACTGAAGCTTTCTTT. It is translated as CAISGTGGMNTEAFF.

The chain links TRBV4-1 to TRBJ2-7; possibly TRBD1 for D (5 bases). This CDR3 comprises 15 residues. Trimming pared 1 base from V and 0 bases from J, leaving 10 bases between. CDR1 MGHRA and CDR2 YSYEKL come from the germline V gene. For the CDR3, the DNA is TGCGCCAGCAGCCAAGTCAGGGAATACTCCTACGAGCAGTACTTC. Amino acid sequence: CASSQVREYSYEQYF.

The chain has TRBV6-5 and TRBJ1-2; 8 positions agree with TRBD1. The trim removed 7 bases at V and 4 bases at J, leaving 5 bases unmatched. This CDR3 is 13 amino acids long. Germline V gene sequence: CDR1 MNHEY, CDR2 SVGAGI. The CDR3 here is CASKNRGIYGYTF. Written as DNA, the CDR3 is TGTGCCAGCAAGAACAGGGGGATCTATGGCTACACCTTC.

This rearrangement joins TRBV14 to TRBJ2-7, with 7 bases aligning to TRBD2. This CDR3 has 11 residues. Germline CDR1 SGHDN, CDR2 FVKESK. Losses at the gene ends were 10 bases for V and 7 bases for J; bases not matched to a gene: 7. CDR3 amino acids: CATILACEQYF. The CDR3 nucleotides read TGTGCCACCATACTAGCGTGTGAGCAGTACTTC.

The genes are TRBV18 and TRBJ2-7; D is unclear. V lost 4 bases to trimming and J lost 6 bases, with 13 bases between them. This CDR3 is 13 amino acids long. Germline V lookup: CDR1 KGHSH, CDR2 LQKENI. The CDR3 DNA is TGTGCCAGCTCACTACCCGGTCCCGTCGAGCAGTACTTC. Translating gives CASSLPGPVEQYF.

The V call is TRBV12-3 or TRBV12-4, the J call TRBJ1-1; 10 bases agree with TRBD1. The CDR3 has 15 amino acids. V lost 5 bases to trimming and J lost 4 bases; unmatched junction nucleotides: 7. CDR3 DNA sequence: TGTGCCAGCAGTCCCTCGACAGGGGGCGTCACTGAAGCTTTCTTT. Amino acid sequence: CASSPSTGGVTEAFF.

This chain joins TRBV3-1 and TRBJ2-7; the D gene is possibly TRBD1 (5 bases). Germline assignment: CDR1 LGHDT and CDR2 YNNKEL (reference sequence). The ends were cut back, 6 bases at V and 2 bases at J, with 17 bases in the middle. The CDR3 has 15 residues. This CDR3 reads CASRAGFEEAYEQYF. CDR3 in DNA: TGTGCCAGCAGGGCAGGGTTTGAGGAAGCCTACGAGCAGTACTTC.

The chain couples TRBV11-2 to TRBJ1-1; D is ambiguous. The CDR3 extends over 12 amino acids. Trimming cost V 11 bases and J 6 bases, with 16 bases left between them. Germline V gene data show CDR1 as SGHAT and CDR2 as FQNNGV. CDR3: CACEHLSPEAFF. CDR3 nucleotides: TGTGCCTGTGAACACCTGAGCCCTGAAGCTTTCTTT.

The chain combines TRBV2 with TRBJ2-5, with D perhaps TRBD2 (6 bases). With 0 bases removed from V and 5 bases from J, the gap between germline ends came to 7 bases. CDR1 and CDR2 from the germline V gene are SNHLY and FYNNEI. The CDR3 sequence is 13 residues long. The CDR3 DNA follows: TGTGCCAGCAGTGAAGCCGCGGGGGAGACCCAGTACTTC. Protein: CASSEAAGETQYF.

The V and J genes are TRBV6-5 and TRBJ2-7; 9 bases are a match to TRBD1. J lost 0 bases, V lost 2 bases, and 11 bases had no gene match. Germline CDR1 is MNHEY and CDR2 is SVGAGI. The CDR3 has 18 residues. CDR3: CASSYGPGQGFSSYEQYF. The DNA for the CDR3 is TGTGCCAGCAGTTACGGACCGGGACAGGGCTTTAGCTCCTACGAGCAGTACTTC.

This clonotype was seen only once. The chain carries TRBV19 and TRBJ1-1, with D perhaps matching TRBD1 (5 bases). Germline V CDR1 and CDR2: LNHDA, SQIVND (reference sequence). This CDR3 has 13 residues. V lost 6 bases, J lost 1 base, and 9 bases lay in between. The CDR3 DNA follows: TGTGCCAGTAGGCCGACAGCGAACACTGAAGCTTTCTTT. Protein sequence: CASRPTANTEAFF.

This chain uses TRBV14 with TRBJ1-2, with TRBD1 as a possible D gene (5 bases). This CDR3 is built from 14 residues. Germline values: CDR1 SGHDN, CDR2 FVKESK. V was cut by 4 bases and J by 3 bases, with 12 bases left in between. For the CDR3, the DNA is TGTGCCAGCAGCCCGGATGGGGGGTACTATGGCTACACCTTC. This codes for CASSPDGGYYGYTF.

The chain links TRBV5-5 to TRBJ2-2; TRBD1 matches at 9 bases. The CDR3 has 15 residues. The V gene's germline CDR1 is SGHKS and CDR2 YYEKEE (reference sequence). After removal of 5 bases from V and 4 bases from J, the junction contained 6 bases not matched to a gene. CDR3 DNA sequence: TGTGCCAGCAGTTGGACAGGGGAGAGCACCGGGGAGCTGTTTTTT. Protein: CASSWTGESTGELFF.

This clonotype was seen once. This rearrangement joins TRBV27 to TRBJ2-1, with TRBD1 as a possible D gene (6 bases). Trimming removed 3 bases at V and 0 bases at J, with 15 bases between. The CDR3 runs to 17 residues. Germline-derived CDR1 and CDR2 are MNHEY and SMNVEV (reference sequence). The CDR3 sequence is CASSFGQSLSSYNEQFF. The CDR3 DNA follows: TGTGCCAGCAGTTTCGGACAGTCTTTAAGCTCCTACAATGAGCAGTTCTTC.

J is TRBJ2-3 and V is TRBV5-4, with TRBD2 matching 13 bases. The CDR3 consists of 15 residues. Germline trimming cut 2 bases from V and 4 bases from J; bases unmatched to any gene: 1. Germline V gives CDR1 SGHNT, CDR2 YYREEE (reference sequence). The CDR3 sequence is CASSLLAGGPDTQYF. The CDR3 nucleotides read TGTGCCAGCAGCTTACTAGCGGGGGGGCCAGATACGCAGTATTTT.